One and the same sample provided the 3 T cell receptor beta chains below, sequenced in a study of T cell clones after liver transplantation. The data were produced by immunoSEQ multiplex PCR, yet TCRdb's version contains in-frame clones alone and is incomplete. The sample consists of under 150,000 clones, 90% of them appearing once. This specimen was CD4+ T cells from blood, taken 12 months after liver transplant. The receptors stem from a human patient who received a liver transplant. Some of the T cells may derive from the graft donor.

V and J are TRBV4-1 and TRBJ1-5, with 7 bases aligning to TRBD1. The CDR3 loop spans 16 amino acids. V was pared by 3 bases and J by 4 bases, with 9 bases of the junction left unmatched. The germline gives CDR1 MGHRA, CDR2 YSYEKL. DNA for the CDR3: TGCGCCAGCAGCCACCTAGGAGAGGGGGCGAATCAGCCCCAGCATTTT. It yields the protein CASSHLGEGANQPQHF.

The CDR3 nucleotides are TGTGCCAGTAGTGTGCCGGGGACAGGGGTCGAGCAGTACTTC. Its translation is CASSVPGTGVEQYF. The genes are TRBV19 and TRBJ2-7; TRBD1 matches at 10 bases. With 5 bases clipped from V and 6 bases from J, the junction kept 7 bases outside the gene matches. This CDR3 is 14 amino acids long. Germline-derived CDR1 and CDR2 are LNHDA and SQIVND (reference sequence).

This clone was picked up a small number of times. The chain combines TRBV30 with TRBJ2-5; tentative D call: TRBD2 (6 bases). Trimming pared 3 bases from V and 5 bases from J, leaving 19 bases between. This CDR3 spans 15 amino acids. CDR1 GTSNPN and CDR2 SVGIG come from the germline V gene (reference sequence). The DNA of the CDR3 is TGTGCCTGGAGCCCAGGAGCACTAGCTCTCGAGACCCAGTACTTC. It is translated as CAWSPGALALETQYF.